This TCR beta chain was captured by sequencing in a study of preoperative IRX-2 immunotherapy in early breast cancer. Treatment denoted: preoperative locoregional IRX-2 cytokine immunotherapy. Preoperative locoregional IRX-2 cytokine immunotherapy was tested in the phase Ib source study. The CDR3 runs to 13 residues. Trimming took off 6 bases at V and 1 base at J, with 9 bases between the two ends. The method was immunoSEQ multiplex PCR; TCRdb's version includes in-frame clones alone and lacks a portion of them. The sample lists fewer than 35,000 clones; about 90% were seen once. The origin of this receptor is a human donor with breast cancer. The genes are TRBV23-1 and TRBJ1-1; D gene ambiguous. TRBV23-1 carries the ORF label, with uncertain function. The specimen comprised tumor tissue, sampled after IRX-2 immunotherapy. CDR3 amino acids: CASSIGANTEAFF. CDR3 nucleotides: TGCGCCAGCAGCATAGGAGCGAACACTGAAGCTTTCTTT.